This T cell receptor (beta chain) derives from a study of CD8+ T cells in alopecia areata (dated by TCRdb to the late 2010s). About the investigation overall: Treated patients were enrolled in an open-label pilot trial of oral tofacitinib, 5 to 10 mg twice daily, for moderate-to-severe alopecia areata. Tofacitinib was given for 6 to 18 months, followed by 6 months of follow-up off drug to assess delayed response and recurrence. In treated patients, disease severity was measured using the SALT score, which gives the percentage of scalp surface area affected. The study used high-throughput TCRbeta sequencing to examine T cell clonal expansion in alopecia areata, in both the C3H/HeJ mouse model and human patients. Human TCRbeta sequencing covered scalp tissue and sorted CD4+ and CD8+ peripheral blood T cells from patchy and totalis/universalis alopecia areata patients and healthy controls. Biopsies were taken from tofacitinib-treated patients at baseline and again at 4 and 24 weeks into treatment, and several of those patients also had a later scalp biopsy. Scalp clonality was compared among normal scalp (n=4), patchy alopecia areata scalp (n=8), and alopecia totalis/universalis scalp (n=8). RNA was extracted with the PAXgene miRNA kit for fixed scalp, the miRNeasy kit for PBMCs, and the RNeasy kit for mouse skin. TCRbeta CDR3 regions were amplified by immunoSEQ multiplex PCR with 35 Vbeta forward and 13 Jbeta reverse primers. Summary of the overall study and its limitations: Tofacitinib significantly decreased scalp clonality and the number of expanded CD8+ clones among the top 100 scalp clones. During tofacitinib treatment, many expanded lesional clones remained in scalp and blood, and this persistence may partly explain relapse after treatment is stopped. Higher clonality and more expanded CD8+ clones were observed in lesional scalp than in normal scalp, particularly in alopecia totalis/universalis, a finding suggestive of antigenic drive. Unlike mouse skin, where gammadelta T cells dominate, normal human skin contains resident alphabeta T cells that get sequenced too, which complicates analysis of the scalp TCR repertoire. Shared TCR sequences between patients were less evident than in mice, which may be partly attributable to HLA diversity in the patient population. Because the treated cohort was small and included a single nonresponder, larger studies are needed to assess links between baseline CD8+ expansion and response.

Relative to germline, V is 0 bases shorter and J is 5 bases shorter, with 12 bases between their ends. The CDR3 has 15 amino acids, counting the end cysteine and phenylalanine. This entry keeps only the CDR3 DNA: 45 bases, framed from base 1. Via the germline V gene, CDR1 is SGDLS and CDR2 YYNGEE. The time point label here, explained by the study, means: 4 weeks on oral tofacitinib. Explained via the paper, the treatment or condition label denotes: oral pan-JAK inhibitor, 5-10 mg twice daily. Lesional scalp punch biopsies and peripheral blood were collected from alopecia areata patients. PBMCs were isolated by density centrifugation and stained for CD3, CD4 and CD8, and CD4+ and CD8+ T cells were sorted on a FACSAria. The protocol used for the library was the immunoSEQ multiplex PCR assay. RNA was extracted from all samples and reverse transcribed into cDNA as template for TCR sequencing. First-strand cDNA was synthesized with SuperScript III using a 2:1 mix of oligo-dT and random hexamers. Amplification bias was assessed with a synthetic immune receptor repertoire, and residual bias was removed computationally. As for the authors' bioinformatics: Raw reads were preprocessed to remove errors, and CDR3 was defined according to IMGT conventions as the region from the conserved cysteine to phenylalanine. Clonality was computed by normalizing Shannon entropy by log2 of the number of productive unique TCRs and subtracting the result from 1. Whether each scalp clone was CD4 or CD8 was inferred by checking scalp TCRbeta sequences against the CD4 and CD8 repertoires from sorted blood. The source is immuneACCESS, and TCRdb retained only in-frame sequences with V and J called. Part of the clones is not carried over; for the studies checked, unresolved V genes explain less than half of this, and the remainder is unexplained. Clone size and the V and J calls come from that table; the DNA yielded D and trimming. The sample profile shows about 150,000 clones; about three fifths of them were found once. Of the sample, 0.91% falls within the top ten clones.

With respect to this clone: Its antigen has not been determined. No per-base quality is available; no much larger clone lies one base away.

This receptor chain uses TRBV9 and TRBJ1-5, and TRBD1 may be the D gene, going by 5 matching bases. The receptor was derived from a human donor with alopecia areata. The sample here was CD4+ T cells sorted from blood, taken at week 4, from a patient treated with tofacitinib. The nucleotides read TGTGCCAGCAGCGTAGGAGGGACGGCGGATCAGCCCCAGCATTTT. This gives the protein CASSVGGTADQPQHF.